Sequencing of this TCR beta chain was carried out in a study of neurological immune-mediated disorders. Sequencing runs each generated in excess of 180 million TCR-beta sequences derived from 15-18 subjects. TCRdb called the 5' RACE reads again in MiXCR, with one record for every CDR3 protein. Among 46,000 or so distinct CDR3 sequences listed, 4% to 5.5% were seen once. This clonotype was recorded many times. Its target is unknown. The CDR3 length is 15 residues. Trimming left V 2 bases short and J 5 bases short, with 16 bases between. CDR1 DFQATT and CDR2 SNEGSKA come from the germline V gene (reference sequence). Broader study findings: Private repertoires in all groups were suggested, as expanded clones shared no CDR3 amino acid sequences across subjects. Among 34 multiple sclerosis patients, phylogenetic grouping put the repertoires of 18 into a single related-CDR3 cluster, a possible signature.

This TCR was recovered from a woman aged 55-70 years with multiple sclerosis. The sequenced material came from PBMCs. The J gene is TRBJ2-1, the V gene TRBV20-1; tentatively, D is TRBD1 (7 bases). Here the CDR3 DNA reads TGCAGTGCTAGAACAGGGGCGTTAGCGGACAATGAGCAGTTCTTC. Translating it yields CSARTGALADNEQFF.